The 25 T cell receptor beta chains listed next were all sequenced from one sample in a study of human versus mouse CDR3 diversity and MHC coevolution. TCRdb's copy holds only in-frame clones and misses some; the assay was immunoSEQ multiplex PCR. The table shows 50,000 to 65,000 clones, with approximately 94% occurring only once. The material sequenced was naive CD4+ T cells from blood. Indicated subset: CD45RO-negative CD62L-positive naive CD4 T cells. The receptor source for this set is a person in their sixties in good health.

The rearrangement links TRBV7-8 to TRBJ2-1, with 10 bases that match TRBD2. Trimming at V came to 5 bases and at J to 8 bases, leaving 9 bases not matched to a gene. CDR1 and CDR2 from the germline V gene are SGHVS and FQNEAQ. This CDR3 has 15 amino acids. Written as DNA, the CDR3 is TGTGCCAGCAGCACGGCCAGCGGGAGGGTGCATGAGCAGTTCTTC. Residues: CASSTASGRVHEQFF.

The V and J genes are TRBV15 and TRBJ1-4; D remains ambiguous. V gave up 0 bases and J gave up 4 bases, with 6 bases separating them. This CDR3 is 14 amino acids long. The germline gives CDR1 LNHNV, CDR2 YYDKDF (reference sequence). The CDR3 nucleotides read TGTGCCACCAGCAGAGACCGGGTTAATGAAAAACTGTTTTTT. It is translated as CATSRDRVNEKLFF.

About this clone: The sample has other DNA sequences that encode this CDR3 too. The rearrangement links TRBV6-5 to TRBJ2-7; the match to TRBD1 covers 7 bases. J lost 2 bases, V lost 2 bases, and 3 bases had no gene match. The CDR3 is 14 residues long. In germline, CDR1 is MNHEY, CDR2 SVGAGI. This chain's CDR3 is CASSYRDSAYEQYF. The CDR3 DNA reads as TGTGCCAGCAGTTACCGGGACAGTGCCTACGAGCAGTACTTC.

The table lists this clone with a few counts. The V and J genes are TRBV2 and TRBJ1-3; D call uncertain. Germline CDR1 reads SNHLY; CDR2 reads FYNNEI. With 5 bases removed from V and 4 bases from J, the gap between germline ends came to 6 bases. The CDR3 runs 12 residues. CDR3: CASSTTGNTIYF. Written as DNA, the CDR3 is TGTGCCAGCAGTACAACGGGAAACACCATATATTTT.

V gene TRBV7-8 combines with J gene TRBJ2-6, with D possibly being TRBD2 (6 bases). The germline V gene has CDR1 SGHVS and CDR2 FQNEAQ. The V end was cut by 8 bases, the J end by 0 bases, with 14 bases between. The CDR3 is 16 residues long. CDR3 nucleotide sequence: TGTGCCAGCGGGAGGTGGTTTCGCTCTGGGGCCAACGTCCTGACTTTC. It encodes CASGRWFRSGANVLTF.

The chain is built from TRBV19 and TRBJ1-5; a weak D match, TRBD1 (6 bases). In germline, CDR1 is LNHDA, CDR2 SQIVND (reference sequence). This CDR3 comprises 16 residues. V gave up 4 bases and J gave up 7 bases, with 20 bases separating them. The CDR3 region is CASSTSDGRGGQPQHF. The CDR3 nucleotides read TGTGCCAGTAGTACCTCGGACGGCAGGGGTGGGCAGCCCCAGCATTTT.

This clone was seen once. One end of the junction is discordant with germline, which a read error may explain. The chain is built from TRBV19 and TRBJ2-2, with D maybe TRBD2 (6 bases). Germline CDR1 LNHDA, CDR2 SQIVND (reference sequence). CDR3 length equals 15 residues. The DNA for the CDR3 is TGTGCCAATAGTACGGATAGCGGGAACACCGGGGAGCTGTTTTTT. Translation: CANSTDSGNTGELFF.

This sequence joins TRBV6-5 and TRBJ2-2, with D possibly being TRBD2 (6 bases). V lost 6 bases and J lost 4, with 12 bases in between. The CDR3 runs to 14 residues. Germline lookup yields CDR1 MNHEY and CDR2 SVGAGI. The CDR3 sequence is CASSLTRPTGELFF. The DNA for the CDR3 is TGTGCCAGCAGCCTGACTAGACCCACCGGGGAGCTGTTTTTT.

This chain uses TRBV18 with TRBJ2-3, with 10 bases that match TRBD2. The CDR3 totals 15 residues. Trimming took 3 bases from V and 3 from J; bases not matched to a gene: 3. The germline CDR1 and CDR2 sequences are KGHSH and LQKENI. The CDR3 coding sequence is TGTGCCAGCTCACCTGGACTAGCGGAGACAGATACGCAGTATTTT. This codes for CASSPGLAETDTQYF.

This chain joins TRBV28 and TRBJ1-5, with 10 bases matching TRBD1. After removal of 5 bases from V and 11 bases from J, the junction contained 15 bases not matched to a gene. Germline V gene lookup returns CDR1 MDHEN and CDR2 SYDVKM. This CDR3 spans 16 amino acids. CDR3 amino acids: CASSESGTGVQLAQHF. CDR3 nucleotides: TGTGCCAGCAGTGAATCCGGGACAGGGGTGCAATTGGCCCAGCATTTT.

The V call is TRBV19, the J call TRBJ1-1, with D possibly matching TRBD1 (6 bases). The germline gives CDR1 LNHDA, CDR2 SQIVND (reference sequence). The V gene lost 7 bases and the J gene lost 2 bases, with 14 bases spanning the gap. The CDR3 has 14 residues. CDR3 coding DNA: TGTGCCAGTAAAAAGGACAGAACCAACACTGAAGCTTTCTTT. Residues: CASKKDRTNTEAFF.

The chain employs TRBV7-6 and TRBJ2-1; D is uncertain. The CDR3 is 13 amino acids. The germline V and J ends were trimmed by 5 bases and 7 bases, with 12 bases remaining between them. Germline V lookup: CDR1 SGHVS, CDR2 FNYEAQ. As DNA, the CDR3 is TGTGCCAGCAGCACCCCTCTCGGGAATGAGCAGTTCTTC. This translates into CASSTPLGNEQFF.

This rearrangement joins TRBV5-1 to TRBJ2-7, with 10 bases fitting TRBD1. Germline lookup yields CDR1 SGHRS and CDR2 YFSETQ. This CDR3 comprises 15 residues. V dropped 4 bases and J dropped 2; count of bases not matched to a gene: 6. The CDR3 region is CASSPDRGPTYEQYF. For the CDR3, the DNA is TGCGCCAGCAGCCCTGACAGGGGGCCAACCTACGAGCAGTACTTC.

V usage is TRBV9 and J usage is TRBJ2-7; the match to TRBD1 covers 7 bases. Germline CDR1 reads SGDLS; CDR2 reads YYNGEE. The CDR3 is 14 amino acids. J lost 5 bases, V lost 4 bases, and 9 bases had no gene match. Here the CDR3 DNA reads TGTGCCAGCAGCCCCCGACAGGGTATCAACGAGCAGTACTTC. Encoded protein: CASSPRQGINEQYF.

The J gene is TRBJ2-1, the V gene TRBV5-1; 9 bases match TRBD2. Germline V CDR1 and CDR2: SGHRS, YFSETQ. Unmatched junction bases numbered 7, after V lost 5 bases and J lost 10 bases. The CDR3 runs to 13 residues. CDR3 sequence: CASSDLAGDEQFF. The CDR3 nucleotides read TGCGCCAGCAGTGATTTAGCGGGAGACGAGCAGTTCTTC.

This sequence joins TRBV4-1 and TRBJ2-7; 7 bases are a match to TRBD1. Germline values: CDR1 MGHRA, CDR2 YSYEKL. The length of the CDR3 is 17 residues. J gave up 3 bases and V 0 bases, and 11 bases lay outside the gene matches. This CDR3 reads CASSQDPPGQSIYEQYF. CDR3 sequence (DNA): TGCGCCAGCAGCCAAGATCCACCGGGACAGTCAATCTACGAGCAGTACTTC.

The chain carries TRBV28 and TRBJ2-1; D is unclear. V shed 5 bases and J shed 0 bases, with 14 bases lying between them. Germline CDR1 is MDHEN and CDR2 is SYDVKM. CDR3 length: 16 amino acids. CDR3 region: CASSPSTIPSYNEQFF. CDR3 bases: TGTGCCAGCAGTCCCAGCACTATACCCTCCTACAATGAGCAGTTCTTC.

CDR3 coding DNA: TGTGCCAGCAGTGAGGGGGGACAGGGAAGACATCAGCCCCAGCATTTT. Its translation is CASSEGGQGRHQPQHF. This rearrangement joins TRBV25-1 to TRBJ1-5; 9 bases are shared with TRBD1. Looked up from germline, CDR1 is MGHDK and CDR2 is SYGVNS. The V segment lost 3 bases and the J segment 5 bases; nucleotides outside the gene matches: 8. The CDR3 contains 16 residues.

Only one count was recorded for this clone. The rearrangement links TRBV30 to TRBJ2-2, with D perhaps TRBD2 (5 bases). V lost 1 base, J lost 6 bases, and 12 bases lay in between. The CDR3 covers 14 residues. The germline V gene encodes CDR1 GTSNPN and CDR2 SVGIG (reference sequence). The CDR3 region has the DNA TGTGCCTGGAGTGCCCTGGACTTTTCCGGGGAGCTGTTTTTT. This codes for CAWSALDFSGELFF.

The table lists this clone with a count of one. V gene TRBV18 combines with J gene TRBJ2-7, with TRBD1 matching over 9 bases. The CDR3 extends over 12 amino acids. The V gene's germline CDR1 is KGHSH and CDR2 LQKENI. The V and J ends lost 3 bases and 8 bases, in that order; junction bases with no gene match: 2. CDR3 amino acids: CASSPDRGQQYF. CDR3 in DNA: TGTGCCAGCTCACCGGACAGGGGCCAGCAGTACTTC.

The chain has TRBV2 and TRBJ2-1; 10 positions agree with TRBD2. From germline, CDR1 is SNHLY and CDR2 FYNNEI. Trimming removed 6 bases from V and 5 bases from J; junction bases left unmatched: 4. The CDR3 sequence is 14 residues long. CDR3 in amino acids: CASSFSGRNNEQFF. CDR3 DNA sequence: TGTGCCAGCAGCTTTAGCGGGAGGAACAATGAGCAGTTCTTC.

This chain joins TRBV10-1 and TRBJ2-5; maybe TRBD2 (5 bases). Per the germline V gene, CDR1 is WNHNN and CDR2 is SYGVQD (reference sequence). Trimming cost V 7 bases and J 1 base, with 28 bases left between them. The CDR3 consists of 19 residues. The CDR3 spells CASTLSSGELLVFQETQYF. In nucleotides, the CDR3 is TGCGCCAGCACCCTCTCGAGCGGCGAACTCCTTGTGTTCCAAGAGACCCAGTACTTC.

This chain's CDR3 is CASSIDSSGSPYEQYF. CDR3 in DNA: TGCGCCAGCAGCATCGACTCTAGCGGGAGTCCCTACGAGCAGTACTTC. The V call is TRBV5-1, the J call TRBJ2-7; 10 nucleotides line up with TRBD2. J lost 2 bases, V lost 4 bases, and 9 bases had no gene match. The CDR3 loop spans 16 amino acids. The V gene's germline CDR1 is SGHRS and CDR2 YFSETQ.

The chain has TRBV19 and TRBJ1-2; D unresolved. The V gene's germline CDR1 is LNHDA and CDR2 SQIVND (reference sequence). The CDR3 totals 13 residues. Trimming shortened V by 1 base and J by 1 base, and 4 bases separated the two germline ends. In nucleotides, the CDR3 is TGTGCCAGTAGTATAGGCAGTAACTATGGCTACACCTTC. This gives the protein CASSIGSNYGYTF.

The genes are TRBV27 and TRBJ2-3; a possible D gene is TRBD1 (6 bases). Germline values: CDR1 MNHEY, CDR2 SMNVEV (reference sequence). The CDR3 is 14 amino acids. V dropped 2 bases and J dropped 3 bases, with 9 bases sitting between them. The CDR3 loop reads CASSLRTVTDTQYF. The CDR3 DNA reads TGTGCCAGCAGTTTACGGACAGTGACAGATACGCAGTATTTT.